Sequencing of this T cell receptor (beta chain) was carried out in a study of Graves' ophthalmopathy and Graves' hyperthyroidism. The sample holds many counts of this clonotype. Antigen unknown. A much larger clone lies a single base off, so this may be a read error. Amplification targeted the TCR beta CDR3 regions, with RNA transcripts as the source material. HTBI primers were employed in first-round RT-PCR, then a second-round multiplex PCR followed. TCRdb redid the calling of the multiplex PCR reads with MiXCR, one entry per CDR3 protein. The table records hundreds of thousands of distinct CDR3 sequences, around 15% of them present only once. Moderate-to-severe activity, CAS at least 3, NOSPECS at least 4 and duration under 3 months characterized donors with ophthalmopathy. Findings and limits, study-wide: Stable hyperthyroidism and ophthalmopathy were told apart by a 13-signature model, which achieved roughly 90% sensitivity and almost 82% specificity.

The receptor comes from a woman aged 25 to 39 with Graves' ophthalmopathy. Sequencing was done on a sample of blood.

The CDR3 spells CASSWDRGQGTQYF. In nucleotides, the CDR3 is TGTGCCAGCAGCTGGGACAGGGGGCAAGGGACCCAGTACTTC. The V gene is TRBV27, the J gene TRBJ2-5, with TRBD1 matching over 12 bases. This CDR3 is 14 amino acids long. Germline V gene lookup returns CDR1 MNHEY and CDR2 SMNVEV (reference sequence).